The 14 T cell receptor beta chains listed next were all sequenced from one sample in a study of identical twins. Via MiXCR, TCRdb re-called the 5' RACE reads, giving one row per CDR3 protein. Among around 1.7 million distinct CDR3 sequences, under 35% were seen once, and the ten largest hold around 0.25%. Source material: cord blood. These receptor sequences come from a newborn girl in good health.

This clonotype was observed at least ten times. The chain uses TRBV4-2 and TRBJ1-2, with no clear D. Trimming left V 0 bases short and J 4 bases short, with 12 bases between. CDR3 length: 15 amino acids. The germline V gene has CDR1 LGHNA and CDR2 YNFKEQ. CDR3 coding DNA: TGTGCCAGCAGCCAAGATGATGCGGCGGGCTATGGCTACACCTTC. This gives the protein CASSQDDAAGYGYTF.

In nucleotides, the CDR3 is TGTGCCAGCAGCTGGGACTGGGGCGAGCAGTACTTC. Translation: CASSWDWGEQYF. J is TRBJ2-7 and V is TRBV5-5, with a tentative D call TRBD2 (6 bases). Trimming left V 3 bases short and J 6 bases short, with 10 bases between. This CDR3 region has 12 residues. Germline V CDR1 and CDR2: SGHKS, YYEKEE (reference sequence).

Turning to this clonotype: A much larger clone lies one base from this, so it may be a read error. The chain links TRBV28 to TRBJ2-1; D call uncertain. The V gene's germline CDR1 is MDHEN and CDR2 SYDVKM. The germline V and J ends were trimmed by 4 bases and 10 bases, with 11 bases remaining between them. This CDR3 has 12 amino acids. The CDR3 region is CASSSAIYEQFF. In DNA form, the CDR3 reads TGTGCCAGCAGTTCGGCCATCTACGAGCAGTTCTTC.

The CDR3 is CSARSDRTIADTQYF. The DNA of the CDR3 is TGCAGTGCTAGGTCGGACAGAACTATCGCAGATACGCAGTATTTT. The chain carries TRBV20-1 and TRBJ2-3, with a tentative D call TRBD1 (6 bases). The length of the CDR3 is 15 residues. Trimming pared 3 bases from V and 4 bases from J, leaving 17 bases between. Per germline, CDR1 DFQATT and CDR2 SNEGSKA (reference sequence).

J is TRBJ2-7 and V is TRBV11-2; no definite D call. Germline V gene data show CDR1 as SGHAT and CDR2 as FQNNGV. V lost 2 bases and J 0 bases, leaving 11 bases between the germline ends. The length of the CDR3 is 15 residues. The CDR3: CASSLRILSSYEQYF. CDR3 DNA sequence: TGTGCCAGCAGCTTACGGATATTGAGCTCCTACGAGCAGTACTTC.

V usage is TRBV12-3 or TRBV12-4 and J usage is TRBJ2-1; 9 positions agree with TRBD2. Trimming removed 5 bases from V and 8 bases from J; junction bases left unmatched: 10. This CDR3 has 15 amino acids. CDR3 region: CASSHGTSTPYEQFF. Here the CDR3 DNA reads TGTGCCAGCAGTCACGGGACTAGCACTCCCTATGAGCAGTTCTTC.

Turning to this clonotype: Its ends do not fully match the called genes, so a read error is possible. The rearrangement joins TRBV28 to TRBJ1-6; 7 nucleotides align to TRBD1. The germline gives CDR1 MDHEN, CDR2 SYDVKM. The CDR3 consists of 16 residues. This CDR3 is CASEAIGTAVVTPPHF. The CDR3 nucleotides read TGTGCCAGCGAGGCAATCGGGACAGCGGTCGTTACACCCCCCCACTTT.

The sample holds many counts of this clonotype. The chain couples TRBV28 to TRBJ2-3; 7 nucleotides agree with TRBD1. Germline lookup yields CDR1 MDHEN and CDR2 SYDVKM. V dropped 5 bases and J dropped 5; count of bases not matched to a gene: 7. The CDR3 is 14 residues long. The CDR3 nucleotides read TGTGCCAGCAGTGGTGACAGGGAACAAGATACGCAGTATTTT. Amino acids: CASSGDREQDTQYF.

For the CDR3, the DNA is TGTGCCAGCAGCTTAGGCGGTTACCCAGAAAAACTGTTTTTT. Protein product: CASSLGGYPEKLFF. The chain recombines TRBV7-8 with TRBJ1-4; D is unresolved. Germline loops: CDR1 SGHVS, CDR2 FQNEAQ. The V end lost 1 base, the J end lost 8 bases, and 11 bases lay between the germline ends. The CDR3 has 14 amino acids.

There are a few counts of this clonotype. Here the CDR3 DNA reads TGTGCCAGCAGTTCCCCCGGGACAGGGGTTAGGTATGGCTACACCTTC. It specifies CASSSPGTGVRYGYTF. The rearrangement links TRBV28 to TRBJ1-2; 10 nucleotides align to TRBD1. The V and J ends lost 4 bases and 5 bases, in that order; junction bases with no gene match: 10. The CDR3 runs 16 residues. Germline V gene lookup returns CDR1 MDHEN and CDR2 SYDVKM.

This clonotype was recorded at least ten times. The J gene is TRBJ1-5, the V gene TRBV6-5, with D possibly TRBD1 on 5 matching bases. V dropped 0 bases and J dropped 1 base, with 7 bases sitting between them. CDR3 length: 15 residues. The germline V gene encodes CDR1 MNHEY and CDR2 SVGAGI. The CDR3 nucleotides read TGTGCCAGCAGTTACTCCCGGGACAGCAATCAGCCCCAGCATTTT. Translating it yields CASSYSRDSNQPQHF.

The chain couples TRBV27 to TRBJ1-4; TRBD1 might be the D (6 bases). The length of the CDR3 is 18 residues. The germline V gene has CDR1 MNHEY and CDR2 SMNVEV (reference sequence). The ends were cut back, 1 base at V and 2 bases at J, with 17 bases in the middle. For the CDR3, the DNA is TGTGCCAGCAGTTTATTTAACTACAGGGAAGGGACTAATGAAAAACTGTTTTTT. This codes for CASSLFNYREGTNEKLFF.

This rearrangement joins TRBV3-1 to TRBJ1-1; D gene ambiguous. Germline values: CDR1 LGHDT, CDR2 YNNKEL (reference sequence). CDR3 length equals 16 residues. The V end lost 4 bases, the J end lost 0 bases, and 15 bases lay between the germline ends. The CDR3 here is CASSPTGLLMNTEAFF. The DNA for the CDR3 is TGTGCCAGCAGCCCTACTGGCTTGCTTATGAACACTGAAGCTTTCTTT. Variable domain in full (rest from reference TRBV3-1 and TRBJ1-1): DTAVSQTPKYLVTQMGNDKSIKCEQNLGHDTMYWYKQDSKKFLKIMFSYNNKELIINETVPNRFSPKSPDKAHLNLHINSLELGDSAVYFCASSPTGLLMNTEAFFGQGTRLTVV.

For the CDR3, the DNA is TGCGCCAGCAGCGGCCCAGGGGTGGAGGGCTACACCTTC. It is translated as CASSGPGVEGYTF. J is TRBJ1-2 and V is TRBV5-1, with D tentatively TRBD1 (6 bases). V lost 4 bases and J lost 8, with 15 bases in between. CDR3 length equals 13 residues. Germline V gene data show CDR1 as SGHRS and CDR2 as YFSETQ.